This T cell receptor beta chain was captured by sequencing in a study of control samples from healthy donors and cancer patients. Libraries were prepared by immunoSEQ multiplex PCR; TCRdb keeps only in-frame clonotypes and omits some of them. The data hold around 130,000 clones, with under 95% observed a single time. J gave up 7 bases and V 3 bases, and 11 bases lay outside the gene matches. Germline CDR1 reads SGHDT; CDR2 reads YYEEEE. This CDR3 region has 16 residues. Source material: blood. The V and J genes are TRBV5-6 and TRBJ1-4, with TRBD1 matching 8 bases. This receptor was obtained from a man between 18 and 35 years old in good health. CDR3: CASSSPDRGGLEKLFF. Here the CDR3 DNA reads TGTGCCAGCAGCTCGCCCGACAGGGGAGGCCTTGAAAAACTGTTTTTT.